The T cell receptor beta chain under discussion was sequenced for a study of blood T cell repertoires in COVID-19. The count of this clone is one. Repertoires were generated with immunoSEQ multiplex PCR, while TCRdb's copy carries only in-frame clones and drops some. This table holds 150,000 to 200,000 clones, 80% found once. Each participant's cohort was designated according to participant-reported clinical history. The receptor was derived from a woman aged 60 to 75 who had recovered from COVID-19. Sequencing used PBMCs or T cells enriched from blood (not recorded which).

The CDR3 loop reads CATSRDRGNSGNTIYF. The CDR3 DNA reads TGTGCCACCAGCAGAGATCGTGGCAACTCTGGAAACACCATATATTTT. V usage is TRBV15 and J usage is TRBJ1-3; D not resolved. The CDR3 runs to 16 residues. V gave up 0 bases and J gave up 0 bases, with 9 bases separating them. Germline V lookup: CDR1 LNHNV, CDR2 YYDKDF (reference sequence). The full variable domain, in which reference TRBV15 and TRBJ1-3 provide the parts outside the CDR3, is DAMVIQNPRYQVTQFGKPVTLSCSQTLNHNVMYWYQQKSSQAPKLLFHYYDKDFNNEADTPDNFQSRRPNTSFCFLDIRSPGLGDTAMYLCATSRDRGNSGNTIYFGEGSWLTVV.